Each of the 10 T cell receptor beta chains below was sequenced from the same sample in a study of cytomegalovirus exposure and HLA in healthy donors. The PCR made use of 60 Vbeta and 13 Jbeta primers. The repertoire was sequenced with immunoSEQ multiplex PCR; TCRdb's copy has only in-frame clones and lacks some. The data hold under 150,000 clones, with about three quarters observed a single time. The sequenced sample consisted of PBMCs. The receptors were gathered from a man aged 18-30 years in good health and CMV-seronegative.

V is TRBV7-2 and J is TRBJ2-3, with D maybe TRBD2 (7 bases). This CDR3 spans 16 amino acids. Per the germline V gene, CDR1 is SGHTA and CDR2 is FQGNSA. V lost 1 base and J 0 bases, leaving 11 bases between the germline ends. The CDR3 region is CASSLVGGGSTDTQYF. The CDR3 coding sequence is TGTGCCAGCAGCTTAGTGGGCGGGGGCAGCACAGATACGCAGTATTTT.

The rearrangement joins TRBV9 to TRBJ2-5; maybe TRBD1 (6 bases). The CDR3 runs 15 residues. V was clipped by 0 bases and J by 3 bases, with 12 bases between them. CDR1 and CDR2 from the germline V gene are SGDLS and YYNGEE. The CDR3 DNA reads as TGTGCCAGCAGCGTAGGTCTACGGACAGAAGAGACCCAGTACTTC. It translates to CASSVGLRTEETQYF.

This chain links TRBV2 with TRBJ2-5; 8 nucleotides agree with TRBD1. CDR1 is SNHLY and CDR2 is FYNNEI in the germline V gene. The CDR3 runs 12 residues. V gave up 11 bases and J gave up 5 bases; unmatched junction bases: 7. The CDR3: CASGQGRETQYF. The DNA of the CDR3 is TGTGCCTCCGGACAGGGAAGGGAGACCCAGTACTTC.

The chain is built from TRBV5-1 and TRBJ2-1; TRBD2 matches 12 bases. The CDR3 has 18 amino acids. V lost 5 bases, J lost 7 bases, and 16 bases stayed unmatched. Per germline, CDR1 SGHRS and CDR2 YFSETQ. Written as DNA, the CDR3 is TGCGCCAGCAGGGTGACTAGCGGGAGTATTTTTCCGAGGAATGAGCAGTTCTTC. Amino acids: CASRVTSGSIFPRNEQFF.

As DNA, the CDR3 is TGTGCCAGCAGCTATACTAGCGGGGTCTACAATGAGCAGTTCTTC. This codes for CASSYTSGVYNEQFF. The chain links TRBV11-3 to TRBJ2-1; the match to TRBD2 covers 10 bases. Germline CDR1 reads SGHNT; CDR2 reads YENEEA. CDR3 length equals 15 residues. J was trimmed by 3 bases and V by 4 bases; bases with no gene match: 3.

This rearrangement joins TRBV4-1 to TRBJ2-7; 7 positions match TRBD1. Germline CDR1 is MGHRA and CDR2 is YSYEKL. This CDR3 spans 14 amino acids. Unmatched junction bases numbered 7, after V lost 3 bases and J lost 5 bases. The CDR3 DNA follows: TGCGCCAGCAGCCAGTCTGAAGGGGGCCACGAGCAGTACTTC. It specifies CASSQSEGGHEQYF.

The chain has TRBV6-1 and TRBJ1-2, with TRBD1 matching 8 bases. Trimming at V came to 7 bases and at J to 8 bases, leaving 6 bases not matched to a gene. This CDR3 has 12 residues. Germline loops: CDR1 MNHNS, CDR2 SASEGT. The CDR3 protein is CASNSDRGGYTF. The CDR3 DNA follows: TGTGCCAGCAACTCCGACAGGGGCGGCTACACCTTC.

This sequence joins TRBV7-2 and TRBJ2-1, with D perhaps TRBD1 (5 bases). This CDR3 region has 17 residues. Trimming shortened V by 5 bases and J by 0 bases, and 17 bases separated the two germline ends. Per the germline V gene, CDR1 is SGHTA and CDR2 is FQGNSA. CDR3 in amino acids: CASSRRQIISSYNEQFF. Here the CDR3 DNA reads TGTGCCAGCAGCAGAAGACAGATAATTAGCTCCTACAATGAGCAGTTCTTC.

Note on this clone: Other DNA sequences of this sample code for an identical CDR3. The V and J genes are TRBV27 and TRBJ2-2; no firm D call. The germline CDR1 and CDR2 sequences are MNHEY and SMNVEV (reference sequence). The CDR3 is 12 residues long. Between the trimmed V and J ends, which lost 2 bases and 6 bases, there was a span of 4 bases. The CDR3 is CASSLGPGELFF. The CDR3 nucleotides read TGTGCCAGCAGTTTAGGGCCCGGGGAGCTGTTTTTT.

CDR3 coding DNA: TGCAGCGTTGGGGGCAGCCTAGATCAGCCCCAGCATTTT. This encodes CSVGGSLDQPQHF. The rearrangement links TRBV29-1 to TRBJ1-5, with a weak D call TRBD1 (5 bases). The CDR3 is made up of 13 amino acids. Germline values: CDR1 SQVTM, CDR2 ANQGSEA. Between the trimmed V and J ends, which lost 4 bases and 5 bases, there was a span of 12 bases.